The T cell receptor beta chain under discussion was sequenced for a study of early T cells in non-severe SARS-CoV-2 infection (dated by TCRdb to the early 2020s). Broadly, across the study: Bulk RNA from unsorted whole blood was used for TCR sequencing, so alpha and beta chains could not be paired.

CDR3 length: 13 amino acids, cysteine to phenylalanine. This entry keeps only the CDR3 DNA: 39 bases, framed from base 1. In the germline V gene (reference sequence), CDR1 corresponds to DFQATT and CDR2 to SNEGSKA. At the junction V is shortened by 6 bases and J by 3 bases; bases outside the gene matches: 8. Libraries were prepared through 5' RACE. The sequencer was a NextSeq 500. To correct for sequencing error and PCR bias, the TCR library protocol tagged individual cDNA molecules with unique molecular identifiers. TCR alpha and beta chains were both sequenced, and the abundances of alpha and beta sequences in each sample were closely correlated with each other. As for the original processing: V gene, J gene and CDR3 annotation of TCR sequences was performed with Decombinator V4. Expanded TCRs were defined as changing significantly between any two time points under a Poisson model with p below 0.0001. TCR abundances were normalised to the total number of TCRs sequenced in each sample and reported as counts per million. TRAV1-2 paired with TRAJ12, TRAJ20 or TRAJ33 defined MAIT TCRs, while TRAV10 paired with TRAJ18 defined iNKT TCRs. A search of VDJdb, accessed on 1 November 2021, was run for TCRs annotated to CMV, EBV and SARS-CoV-2, with TCRs annotated for multiple antigens excluded. Clones were called with MiXCR by TCRdb after fastp trimmed the public reads at Q25, and only in-frame beta chains were retained. All rows with the same CDR3 protein become a single entry with the most common DNA and genes. The authors' filters were not applied to this entry. For this sample the table gives fewer than 35,000 distinct CDR3 sequences, of which around 7% were detected only once. Around 2.9% of the sample comes from the top ten.

At least ten counts were recorded for this clonotype. Its cognate antigen has yet to be identified. Per-nucleotide qualities are absent, and no much larger clonotype sits a single base away. A case-control design nested within a healthcare worker cohort in London, UK, was used, with weekly nasopharyngeal swab PCR tests and blood sampling performed. Healthcare workers were recruited between 23 and 31 March 2020, during the week of the UK lockdown, and were followed weekly for up to about 15 weeks. What the work shows at the level of the full study, not this receptor alone: VDJdb matching was skewed toward anti-spike CD8 responses and likely underestimated virus-specific expansions by missing private and CD4 specificities.

The chain joins TRBV20-1 to TRBJ2-7; 7 bases in between match TRBD2. This sequence was found in an adult who was a healthcare worker with PCR-confirmed SARS-CoV-2 infection or an uninfected control (not recorded which). Sequenced material: whole blood. The encoded CDR3 is CSAQTGDYYEQYF. The DNA sequence is TGCAGTGCCCAGACGGGGGACTACTACGAGCAGTACTTC.